Below are 20 T cell receptor beta chains sequenced from a single sample in a study of blood T cell repertoires in COVID-19. TCRdb's table, derived via immunoSEQ multiplex PCR, lists solely in-frame clones and lacks some. The table shows 200,000 or so clones, with 87% occurring only once. The sequencing sample was made of PBMCs or T cells enriched from blood (not recorded which). The receptors here all came from a man aged 25 to 40 who had recovered from COVID-19.

The chain uses TRBV6-1 and TRBJ1-4; 7 bases are shared with TRBD1. The CDR3 contains 17 residues. The germline V gene encodes CDR1 MNHNS and CDR2 SASEGT. Trimming at V came to 5 bases and at J to 3 bases, leaving 12 bases not matched to a gene. The CDR3, as DNA: TGTGCCAGCAGTAAAGGACAGGTGTTGTTGGCTAATGAAAAACTGTTTTTT. Amino acids: CASSKGQVLLANEKLFF.

The V call is TRBV9, the J call TRBJ1-5; the match to TRBD1 covers 10 bases. The germline gives CDR1 SGDLS, CDR2 YYNGEE. J gave up 4 bases and V 0 bases, and 1 base lay outside the gene matches. CDR3 size: 15 residues. This CDR3 reads CASSVGGQGNQPQHF. CDR3 coding DNA: TGTGCCAGCAGCGTAGGGGGACAGGGGAATCAGCCCCAGCATTTT.

The chain carries TRBV7-2 and TRBJ1-3, with TRBD1 matching over 7 bases. The CDR3 totals 14 residues. Germline CDR1 SGHTA, CDR2 FQGNSA. V lost 6 bases and J lost 3; bases outside the gene matches: 5. The CDR3 nucleotides are TGTGCCAGCAGAAGGGGGCTTAGTGGAAACACCATATATTTT. Translating gives CASRRGLSGNTIYF.

This chain joins TRBV28 and TRBJ1-2; TRBD1 is a possible D gene (6 bases). The CDR3 covers 14 residues. CDR1 is MDHEN and CDR2 is SYDVKM in the germline V gene. Trimming removed 5 bases from V and 0 bases from J, with 10 bases in between. The CDR3 sequence: CASSQGFSNYGYTF. CDR3 nucleotides: TGTGCCAGCAGTCAGGGGTTCTCTAACTATGGCTACACCTTC.

The chain combines TRBV28 with TRBJ1-3; unclear D gene. Germline CDR1 and CDR2: MDHEN and SYDVKM. Trimming removed 6 bases at V and 0 bases at J, with 9 bases between. The CDR3 covers 14 residues. CDR3 DNA: TGTGCCAGCAGGGGCCCCTACTCTGGAAACACCATATATTTT. Protein product: CASRGPYSGNTIYF.

This chain connects TRBV5-1 to TRBJ2-3; possibly TRBD2 for D (6 bases). The CDR3 length is 15 residues. Germline loops: CDR1 SGHRS, CDR2 YFSETQ. V lost 1 base to trimming and J lost 0 bases, with 9 bases between them. The CDR3 loop reads CASSLSSGSTDTQYF. The CDR3 DNA reads as TGCGCCAGCAGCTTGTCAAGCGGGAGCACAGATACGCAGTATTTT.

The chain employs TRBV27 and TRBJ1-5; no clear D. The CDR3 consists of 15 residues. The germline V and J ends were trimmed by 0 bases and 4 bases, with 10 bases remaining between them. Germline lookup yields CDR1 MNHEY and CDR2 SMNVEV (reference sequence). The CDR3 DNA reads TGTGCCAGCAGTTTATCGAGGGCAGAAAATCAGCCCCAGCATTTT. It yields the protein CASSLSRAENQPQHF.

The rearrangement uses TRBV5-4 and TRBJ1-2, with TRBD1 matching over 8 bases. The length of the CDR3 is 16 residues. Germline trimming cut 5 bases from V and 4 bases from J; bases unmatched to any gene: 13. CDR1 is SGHNT and CDR2 is YYREEE in the germline V gene (reference sequence). For the CDR3, the DNA is TGTGCCAGCAGGCGACAGGGGATGGGACTACTCTATGGCTACACCTTC. Translating gives CASRRQGMGLLYGYTF.

The chain has TRBV4-2 and TRBJ2-3; 8 nucleotides line up with TRBD2. Germline loops: CDR1 LGHNA, CDR2 YNFKEQ. V was clipped by 1 base and J by 10 bases; unmatched bases: 10. This CDR3 is 15 amino acids long. CDR3 protein: CASSQVGGTRSAQYF. The CDR3 DNA reads TGTGCCAGCAGCCAAGTTGGGGGGACTAGATCGGCGCAGTATTTT.

The count of this clone is one. This sequence joins TRBV6-4 and TRBJ2-1; 8 bases are a match to TRBD2. J lost 8 bases, V lost 2 bases, and 8 bases had no gene match. Per germline, CDR1 MRHNA and CDR2 SNTAGT. This CDR3 region has 15 residues. CDR3 DNA sequence: TGTGCCAGCAGTGACAACGGGGGGGCTGTAGATGAGCAGTTCTTC. Its translation: CASSDNGGAVDEQFF.

The gene calls are TRBV5-6 and TRBJ2-2; D may be TRBD1 (5 bases). Trimming removed 0 bases at V and 7 bases at J, with 16 bases between. Per the germline V gene, CDR1 is SGHDT and CDR2 is YYEEEE. This CDR3 comprises 16 residues. The DNA of the CDR3 is TGTGCCAGCAGCTTGGGGGTAGGGGAACGTGTCGGGGAGCTGTTTTTT. Amino acids: CASSLGVGERVGELFF.

The chain couples TRBV6-5 to TRBJ1-2, with a weak D call TRBD1 (6 bases). Germline-derived CDR1 and CDR2 are MNHEY and SVGAGI. The ends were cut back, 7 bases at V and 5 bases at J, with 17 bases in the middle. The CDR3 has 14 amino acids. CDR3 bases: TGTGCCAGCACCCTGGGGGCGCACCAGTATGGCTACACCTTC. The encoded protein is CASTLGAHQYGYTF.

The chain combines TRBV28 with TRBJ2-1, with D possibly TRBD2 on 5 matching bases. The CDR3 is 13 amino acids. Trimming took off 8 bases at V and 4 bases at J, with 12 bases between the two ends. Germline CDR1 reads MDHEN; CDR2 reads SYDVKM. CDR3 nucleotides: TGTGCCAGCGGAGGCGGACCTTACAATGAGCAGTTCTTC. This gives the protein CASGGGPYNEQFF. Using reference TRBV28 and TRBJ2-1 for the parts outside the CDR3, the full variable domain is DVKVTQSSRYLVKRTGEKVFLECVQDMDHENMFWYRQDPGLGLRLIYFSYDVKMKEKGDIPEGYSVSREKKERFSLILESASTNQTSMYLCASGGGPYNEQFFGPGTRLTVL.

The chain employs TRBV24-1 and TRBJ2-7; 10 nucleotides align to TRBD1. The length of the CDR3 is 16 residues. V was pared by 10 bases and J by 0 bases, with 11 bases of the junction left unmatched. CDR1 and CDR2 from the germline V gene are KGHDR and SFDVKD. CDR3 bases: TGTGCCACGGGGGGGCCGGGACAGGGGACCTCCTACGAGCAGTACTTC. Translating gives CATGGPGQGTSYEQYF.

The chain joins TRBV5-1 to TRBJ2-3; 7 bases map to TRBD2. Germline V gene lookup returns CDR1 SGHRS and CDR2 YFSETQ. V trimming: 4 bases; J trimming: 4 bases; junction bases outside the gene matches: 12. This CDR3 has 16 residues. This chain's CDR3 is CASSPSRSGTPDTQYF. The CDR3 DNA reads as TGCGCCAGCAGCCCCAGTCGAAGCGGGACGCCAGATACGCAGTATTTT. Variable domain in full (rest from reference TRBV5-1 and TRBJ2-3): KAGVTQTPRYLIKTRGQQVTLSCSPISGHRSVSWYQQTPGQGLQFLFEYFSETQRNKGNFPGRFSGRQFSNSRSEMNVSTLELGDSALYLCASSPSRSGTPDTQYFGPGTRLTVL.

The gene calls are TRBV27 and TRBJ2-7; D may be TRBD1 (6 bases). Germline V gene lookup returns CDR1 MNHEY and CDR2 SMNVEV (reference sequence). The length of the CDR3 is 13 residues. Trimming shortened V by 6 bases and J by 0 bases, and 9 bases separated the two germline ends. CDR3 coding DNA: TGTGCCAGCAGCATACAGGGCTCCTACGAGCAGTACTTC. It codes for CASSIQGSYEQYF.

This clone has only one observation. Other DNA sequences in the same sample also yield this CDR3. The chain links TRBV28 to TRBJ2-7; 8 positions match TRBD1. CDR1 and CDR2 (germline): MDHEN, SYDVKM. The CDR3 covers 15 residues. V lost 4 bases, J lost 1 base, and 6 bases stayed unmatched. Here the CDR3 DNA reads TGTGCCAGCAGTTCATCCGGGACAGGATCCTACGAGCAGTACTTC. This sequence encodes CASSSSGTGSYEQYF.

The gene calls are TRBV11-1 and TRBJ2-7; 13 bases align to TRBD2. The CDR3 extends over 16 amino acids. The J segment lost 2 bases and the V segment lost 2 bases, leaving 3 bases of the junction unmatched. CDR1 SGHAT and CDR2 FQDESV come from the germline V gene (reference sequence). CDR3 sequence (DNA): TGTGCCAGCAGCTTACCACTAGCGGGGGGGACCTACGAGCAGTACTTC. This codes for CASSLPLAGGTYEQYF.

The rearrangement uses TRBV24-1 and TRBJ2-7; D gene ambiguous. The CDR3 is 13 amino acids. Germline CDR1 and CDR2: KGHDR and SFDVKD. Trimming removed 4 bases at V and 3 bases at J, with 9 bases between. DNA of the CDR3: TGTGCCACCAGTGAACAGACGAGCTACGAGCAGTACTTC. It codes for CATSEQTSYEQYF.

V usage is TRBV5-1 and J usage is TRBJ2-7; 9 nucleotides align to TRBD2. V shed 0 bases, J shed 4 bases, and the junction held 11 bases outside the gene matches. Germline V gene data show CDR1 as SGHRS and CDR2 as YFSETQ. This CDR3 spans 17 amino acids. For the CDR3, the DNA is TGCGCCAGCAGCTTGGCCCCGGCTAGCGGGGCCTTTTACGAGCAGTACTTC. Amino acid sequence: CASSLAPASGAFYEQYF.